The clone carrying this T cell receptor (beta chain) has only a few counts. Using its own MiXCR run on the 5' RACE reads, TCRdb lists one record per CDR3 protein. This sample has 450,000 to 650,000 distinct CDR3 sequences; approximately 9.6% occur once, and the top ten carry 2.5% to 3.5%. This sample is drawn from a study of identical twins. Only healthy Caucasians were enrolled as donors. The CDR3 is 17 residues long. V lost 5 bases, J lost 4 bases, and 7 bases stayed unmatched. The germline V gene has CDR1 SEHNR and CDR2 FQNEAQ (reference sequence). These data were likewise used in another study, on yellow fever vaccine responses in identical twins.

The TCR originated in a woman younger than 35 in good health. The chain couples TRBV7-9 to TRBJ2-2, with 13 bases identical to TRBD2. The sequenced material came from PBMCs. Written as DNA, the CDR3 is TGTGCCAGCAGCGCCCGGACTAGCGGGAGAGGCACCGGGGAGCTGTTTTTT. Residues: CASSARTSGRGTGELFF. Complete variable domain (other parts from reference TRBV7-9 and TRBJ2-2): DTGVSQNPRHKITKRGQNVTFRCDPISEHNRLYWYRQTLGQGPEFLTYFQNEAQLEKSRLLSDRFSAERPKGSFSTLEIQRTEQGDSAMYLCASSARTSGRGTGELFFGEGSRLTVL.